Listed here are 6 T cell receptor beta chains from one sample, sequenced in a study of shared clonotypes between healthy human individuals. Libraries were prepared by immunoSEQ multiplex PCR; TCRdb keeps only in-frame clonotypes and omits some of them. The data hold roughly 890,000 clones, with 80% to 95% observed a single time. It was CD45RO-negative cells, positively selected for CCR7, that made up naive CD8 cells, with terminally differentiated effector memory CD45RA+ cells excluded. The sample was naive CD8+ T cells sorted from blood. These receptors all stem from a young man in good health.

The V and J genes are TRBV2 and TRBJ1-2, with D possibly being TRBD1 (6 bases). This CDR3 is 16 amino acids long. V was clipped by 6 bases and J by 3 bases, with 20 bases between them. CDR1 and CDR2 from the germline V gene are SNHLY and FYNNEI. Here the CDR3 reads CASRDPWGASYYGYTF. Written as DNA, the CDR3 is TGTGCCAGCAGGGACCCCTGGGGGGCTAGCTACTATGGCTACACCTTC.

The chain combines TRBV9 with TRBJ2-1; D unresolved. The CDR3 extends over 13 amino acids. Germline lookup yields CDR1 SGDLS and CDR2 YYNGEE. The V end was cut by 4 bases, the J end by 6 bases, with 11 bases between. The CDR3 is CASSLITGNEQFF. CDR3 DNA sequence: TGTGCCAGCAGCCTTATCACTGGCAATGAGCAGTTCTTC. The full variable domain, with the rest looked up from reference TRBV9 and TRBJ2-1, is DSGVTQTPKHLITATGQRVTLRCSPRSGDLSVYWYQQSLDQGLQFLIQYYNGEERAKGNILERFSAQQFPDLHSELNLSSLELGDSALYFCASSLITGNEQFFGPGTRLTVL.

The J gene is TRBJ2-1, the V gene TRBV6-5; maybe TRBD1 (6 bases). Trimming removed 4 bases from V and 9 bases from J, with 13 bases in between. The CDR3 is 13 residues long. The germline V gene encodes CDR1 MNHEY and CDR2 SVGAGI. The DNA of the CDR3 is TGTGCCAGCAGTTCGTATACAGGGACTGAGCAGTTCTTC. This codes for CASSSYTGTEQFF.

This chain connects TRBV4-3 to TRBJ1-2; 7 positions match TRBD1. The junction had 10 bases not matched to a gene; V was cut back by 0 bases and J by 0 bases. From germline, CDR1 is LGHNA and CDR2 YSLEER. This CDR3 has 18 amino acids. DNA for the CDR3: TGCGCCAGCAGCCAAGATAATGAGGCTACAGGGGCTAACTATGGCTACACCTTC. It translates to CASSQDNEATGANYGYTF.

The CDR3: CASSLWPQGLAGALEQYF. The CDR3 DNA reads as TGTGCCAGCAGCTTATGGCCTCAGGGACTAGCGGGGGCTTTGGAGCAGTACTTC. The V call is TRBV11-2, the J call TRBJ2-7, with 14 bases aligning to TRBD2. The V gene's germline CDR1 is SGHAT and CDR2 FQNNGV. CDR3 length: 18 amino acids. J gave up 7 bases and V 2 bases, and 13 bases lay outside the gene matches.

This chain links TRBV9 with TRBJ2-7; the D gene is possibly TRBD2 (7 bases). The CDR3 length is 16 residues. V lost 4 bases to trimming and J lost 5 bases, with 22 bases between them. Germline lookup yields CDR1 SGDLS and CDR2 YYNGEE. CDR3 DNA sequence: TGTGCCAGCAGCTCCGGCGGCGGGGGCCCGTCTCACGAGCAGTACTTC. Encoded protein: CASSSGGGGPSHEQYF.